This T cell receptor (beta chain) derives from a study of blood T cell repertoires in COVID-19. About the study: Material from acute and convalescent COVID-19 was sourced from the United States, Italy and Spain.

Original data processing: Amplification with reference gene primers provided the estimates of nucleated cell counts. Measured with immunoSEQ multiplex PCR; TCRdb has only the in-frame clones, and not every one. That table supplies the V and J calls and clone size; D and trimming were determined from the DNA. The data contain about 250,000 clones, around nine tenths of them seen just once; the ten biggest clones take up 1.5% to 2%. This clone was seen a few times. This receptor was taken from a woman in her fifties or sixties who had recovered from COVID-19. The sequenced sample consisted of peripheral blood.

The DNA of the CDR3 is TGTGCCAGCAGTTACTGGGGGGATGTCACAGATACGCAGTATTTT. Protein product: CASSYWGDVTDTQYF. The V and J genes are TRBV6-5 and TRBJ2-3; D possibly corresponds to TRBD2 (6 bases). V was clipped by 1 base and J by 2 bases, with 10 bases between them. Germline CDR1 is MNHEY and CDR2 is SVGAGI. CDR3 length: 15 amino acids.